What follows are 32 T cell receptor beta chains derived from one specimen sequenced in a study of control samples from healthy donors and cancer patients. The table came from immunoSEQ multiplex PCR; TCRdb's copy has only in-frame clones and leaves some out. Of roughly 64,000 clones listed, just over 90% were seen once; the top ten hold more than 0.95%. The material sequenced was PBMCs. Receptor source: a woman aged 50 to 65 with colorectal cancer.

The chain uses TRBV7-2 and TRBJ1-1; D possibly corresponds to TRBD1 (5 bases). This CDR3 has 16 amino acids. V dropped 2 bases and J dropped 0 bases, with 13 bases sitting between them. CDR1 is SGHTA and CDR2 is FQGNSA in the germline V gene. CDR3 protein: CASSLRPPGMNTEAFF. In DNA form, the CDR3 reads TGTGCCAGCAGCTTACGTCCTCCAGGGATGAACACTGAAGCTTTCTTT.

The chain links TRBV4-1 to TRBJ1-4; possible D gene TRBD1, 5 bases. V lost 6 bases and J lost 8, with 25 bases in between. CDR3 length: 17 amino acids. CDR1 MGHRA and CDR2 YSYEKL come from the germline V gene. This CDR3 reads CASSSSRERGLEEKLFF. Here the CDR3 DNA reads TGCGCCAGCAGTTCGTCCAGGGAACGGGGTTTGGAGGAAAAACTGTTTTTT.

The CDR3 sequence: CAISGGDLSNQPQHF. The DNA for the CDR3 is TGTGCCATCAGTGGGGGGGACCTTAGCAATCAGCCCCAGCATTTT. The V and J genes are TRBV10-3 and TRBJ1-5; TRBD1 might be the D (5 bases). The CDR3 is made up of 15 amino acids. Looked up from germline, CDR1 is ENHRY and CDR2 is SYGVKD. V shed 4 bases and J shed 0 bases, with 10 bases lying between them.

The chain combines TRBV6-5 with TRBJ2-7; TRBD2 agrees at 12 bases. The ends lost 7 bases at V and 4 bases at J; junction bases unmatched: 5. From germline, CDR1 is MNHEY and CDR2 SVGAGI. This CDR3 spans 14 amino acids. DNA of the CDR3: TGTGCCAGCATTAGACTAGCGGGAGATTACGAGCAGTACTTC. Encoded protein: CASIRLAGDYEQYF.

The CDR3 here is CASSLTSGLAGGSGTGELFF. CDR3 nucleotide sequence: TGTGCCAGCAGCCTCACCTCGGGACTAGCGGGGGGGTCTGGCACCGGGGAGCTGTTTTTT. The rearrangement joins TRBV3-1 (or the pseudogene TRBV3-2) to TRBJ2-2; 16 nucleotides match TRBD2. V lost 4 bases, J lost 4 bases, and 12 bases stayed unmatched. CDR3 length: 20 residues. CDR1 is LGHDT and CDR2 is YNNKEL in the germline V gene (reference sequence).

This clone was detected once. V is TRBV12-3 or TRBV12-4 and J is TRBJ1-2; perhaps TRBD1 as D (5 bases). This CDR3 is 13 amino acids long. Trimming shortened V by 5 bases and J by 6 bases, and 13 bases separated the two germline ends. CDR3 in amino acids: CASSLRDADGYTF. The CDR3 DNA sequence: TGTGCCAGCAGTCTCCGGGACGCAGATGGCTACACCTTC.

This chain links TRBV3-1 (or the pseudogene TRBV3-2) with TRBJ2-3, with 9 bases matching TRBD2. The CDR3 is 15 amino acids. Per the germline V gene, CDR1 is LGHDT and CDR2 is YNNKEL (reference sequence). The ends lost 4 bases at V and 3 bases at J; junction bases unmatched: 5. CDR3 protein: CASSPMRGGTDTQYF. CDR3 nucleotides: TGTGCCAGCAGCCCTATGCGGGGGGGGACAGATACGCAGTATTTT.

The chain uses TRBV18 and TRBJ1-3; D not certain. The CDR3 runs 15 residues. Trimming stripped 0 bases from V and 0 bases from J, with 6 bases between. CDR1 is KGHSH and CDR2 is LQKENI in the germline V gene. CDR3 bases: TGTGCCAGCTCACCACCATCGGACTCTGGAAACACCATATATTTT. This sequence encodes CASSPPSDSGNTIYF.

The chain has TRBV2 and TRBJ1-4; the D is unclear. CDR3 length equals 14 residues. The V end lost 9 bases, the J end lost 1 base, and 12 bases lay between the germline ends. Germline V gene sequence: CDR1 SNHLY, CDR2 FYNNEI. As DNA, the CDR3 is TGTGCCAGTCGAAGTGTGGAAACTAATGAAAAACTGTTTTTT. Translated, it gives CASRSVETNEKLFF.

This sequence joins TRBV18 and TRBJ2-2, with D uncertain. The CDR3 runs to 16 residues. V lost 3 bases to trimming and J lost 3 bases, with 14 bases between them. Germline V gene sequence: CDR1 KGHSH, CDR2 LQKENI. The CDR3 DNA follows: TGTGCCAGCTCACCCCCCAATGGGCCCCACACCGGGGAGCTGTTTTTT. Its translation: CASSPPNGPHTGELFF.

This clone was recorded a few times. The V and J genes are TRBV5-4 and TRBJ2-6; the D gene is possibly TRBD1 (5 bases). This CDR3 contains 16 residues. Trimming took 5 bases from V and 0 from J, leaving 12 bases between them. The germline V gene has CDR1 SGHNT and CDR2 YYREEE (reference sequence). The CDR3 loop reads CASSPGRGSGANVLTF. The CDR3 DNA reads as TGTGCCAGCAGTCCTGGTAGGGGCTCTGGGGCCAACGTCCTGACTTTC. Supplemented by reference TRBV5-4 and TRBJ2-6, the full variable domain reads ETGVTQSPTHLIKTRGQQVTLRCSSQSGHNTVSWYQQALGQGPQFIFQYYREEENGRGNFPPRFSGLQFPNYSSELNVNALELDDSALYLCASSPGRGSGANVLTFGAGSRLTVL.

This chain connects TRBV24-1 to TRBJ2-1; D ambiguous. There are 14 residues in the CDR3. The ends were cut back, 4 bases at V and 8 bases at J, with 14 bases in the middle. Germline CDR1 reads KGHDR; CDR2 reads SFDVKD. Written as DNA, the CDR3 is TGTGCCACCAGTGACCCGGACCCCCTCGATGAGCAGTTCTTC. Translated, it gives CATSDPDPLDEQFF.

The chain carries TRBV18 and TRBJ2-1; D may correspond to TRBD1 or TRBD2 (5 bases each). The CDR3 loop spans 16 amino acids. Germline loops: CDR1 KGHSH, CDR2 LQKENI. V lost 2 bases to trimming and J lost 0 bases, with 11 bases between them. The CDR3 region is CASSPVRGSSYNEQFF. Written as DNA, the CDR3 is TGTGCCAGCTCACCAGTCCGGGGCAGCTCCTACAATGAGCAGTTCTTC.

This rearrangement joins TRBV27 to TRBJ2-7; D uncertain. V was trimmed by 4 bases and J by 6 bases, leaving 13 bases between them. Per germline, CDR1 MNHEY and CDR2 SMNVEV (reference sequence). The CDR3 is 13 amino acids. For the CDR3, the DNA is TGTGCCAGCAGTTCCCCCGCCTTCGGCGAGCAGTACTTC. This codes for CASSSPAFGEQYF.

The chain has TRBV5-6 and TRBJ2-2; tentatively, D is TRBD2 (5 bases). This CDR3 region has 16 residues. Germline V gives CDR1 SGHDT, CDR2 YYEEEE. Trimming took 2 bases from V and 4 from J, leaving 15 bases between them. DNA for the CDR3: TGTGCCAGCAGCTTATTTGGACGTGCGGGCACCGGGGAGCTGTTTTTT. Its protein is CASSLFGRAGTGELFF.

This clone was seen only a few times. Written as DNA, the CDR3 is TGCGCCAGCAGCTTGTCTACCTCGTTATATAACACTGAAGCTTTCTTT. This gives the protein CASSLSTSLYNTEAFF. V and J are TRBV5-1 and TRBJ1-1; D remains ambiguous. V lost 1 base and J lost 2, with 15 bases in between. The CDR3 runs 16 residues. CDR1 and CDR2 (germline): SGHRS, YFSETQ.

The chain recombines TRBV6-5 with TRBJ1-1; D not certain. The germline gives CDR1 MNHEY, CDR2 SVGAGI. The ends were cut back, 7 bases at V and 0 bases at J, with 9 bases in the middle. There are 13 residues in the CDR3. The CDR3 is CASTATLNTEAFF. CDR3 nucleotides: TGTGCCAGCACCGCTACGTTGAACACTGAAGCTTTCTTT.

The sample holds one count of this clone. This chain joins TRBV25-1 and TRBJ1-1; 8 bases are shared with TRBD1. V lost 0 bases, J lost 3 bases, and 6 bases stayed unmatched. Germline V gives CDR1 MGHDK, CDR2 SYGVNS. The CDR3 sequence is 16 residues long. The CDR3 DNA reads as TGTGCCAGCAGTGAATATGTCCCAGGGGGCCACACTGAAGCTTTCTTT. It yields the protein CASSEYVPGGHTEAFF. The entire variable domain, with the rest obtained from reference TRBV25-1 and TRBJ1-1, is as follows: EADIYQTPRYLVIGTGKKITLECSQTMGHDKMYWYQQDPGMELHLIHYSYGVNSTEKGDLSSESTVSRIRTEHFPLTLESARPSHTSQYLCASSEYVPGGHTEAFFGQGTRLTVV.

The rearrangement uses TRBV12-3 or TRBV12-4 and TRBJ2-7, with D uncertain. Trimming stripped 9 bases from V and 3 bases from J, with 15 bases between. The length of the CDR3 is 13 residues. The CDR3 DNA reads as TGTGCCAGTTCAAGCCGCGCACTCTACGAGCAGTACTTC. Protein product: CASSSRALYEQYF.

This chain links TRBV2 with TRBJ2-3, with D hard to call. The CDR3 sequence is 14 residues long. V was trimmed by 2 bases and J by 0 bases, leaving 6 bases between them. CDR1 SNHLY and CDR2 FYNNEI come from the germline V gene. The chain's CDR3 is CASSELVSTDTQYF. The CDR3 DNA is TGTGCCAGCAGTGAACTAGTGAGCACAGATACGCAGTATTTT.

The gene calls are TRBV11-2 and TRBJ1-1, with a possible D match to TRBD1 (6 bases). CDR1 SGHAT and CDR2 FQNNGV come from the germline V gene. The CDR3 has 18 amino acids. With 0 bases removed from V and 3 bases from J, the gap between germline ends came to 20 bases. CDR3 sequence reads: CASSLDEGLVGGHTEAFF. CDR3 bases: TGTGCCAGCAGCTTAGATGAGGGTTTGGTGGGGGGGCACACTGAAGCTTTCTTT.

This rearrangement joins TRBV7-9 to TRBJ1-1; 9 bases are shared with TRBD1. The CDR3 runs 18 residues. Trimming removed 5 bases from V and 3 bases from J; junction bases left unmatched: 16. Per the germline V gene, CDR1 is SEHNR and CDR2 is FQNEAQ (reference sequence). The CDR3 DNA reads as TGTGCCAGCAGCGGTCCCGAACAGGGGGCGCCGGTGGACACTGAAGCTTTCTTT. It codes for CASSGPEQGAPVDTEAFF.

Note on this clone: Other DNA sequences in this specimen translate into the identical CDR3. The chain employs TRBV11-2 and TRBJ1-1; D is undetermined. CDR1 is SGHAT and CDR2 is FQNNGV in the germline V gene. Trimming removed 5 bases at V and 4 bases at J, with 17 bases between. The CDR3 extends over 15 amino acids. CDR3 in amino acids: CASSPMTGGSTEAFF. The DNA of the CDR3 is TGTGCCAGCAGCCCAATGACGGGAGGTAGCACTGAAGCTTTCTTT.

This clone was seen once. This chain uses TRBV18 with TRBJ1-2; D is unclear. The V gene lost 3 bases and the J gene lost 4 bases, with 9 bases spanning the gap. The V gene's germline CDR1 is KGHSH and CDR2 LQKENI. The CDR3 has 13 residues. The CDR3 sequence is CASSPPGVYGYTF. The CDR3 DNA reads as TGTGCCAGCTCACCGCCGGGAGTCTATGGCTACACCTTC.

The rearrangement uses TRBV5-1 and TRBJ1-6; unclear D gene. The V gene's germline CDR1 is SGHRS and CDR2 YFSETQ. Trimming left V 2 bases short and J 6 bases short, with 6 bases between. The CDR3 spans 13 residues. The CDR3 reads CASSFTGNSPLHF. In DNA, the CDR3 is TGCGCCAGCAGCTTCACGGGTAATTCACCCCTCCACTTT.

The sample holds a few counts of this clone. V and J are TRBV5-1 and TRBJ2-7, with D tentatively TRBD1 (6 bases). The CDR3 has 16 residues. Germline V gene lookup returns CDR1 SGHRS and CDR2 YFSETQ. V shed 2 bases and J shed 1 base, with 16 bases lying between them. The DNA of the CDR3 is TGCGCCAGCAGCTTAGATCCGGGACAAACTTCCTACGAGCAGTACTTC. Translated: CASSLDPGQTSYEQYF.

The sample holds one count of this clone. The chain carries TRBV12-5 and TRBJ1-1; no firm D call. The CDR3 length is 14 residues. Between the trimmed V and J ends, which lost 2 bases and 1 base, there was a span of 8 bases. Germline V CDR1 and CDR2: LGHNT, FRNRAP. The CDR3 protein is CASGLPTTNTEAFF. The CDR3 DNA reads as TGTGCTAGTGGTTTGCCCACTACGAACACTGAAGCTTTCTTT.

As DNA, the CDR3 is TGTGCCTGGAGTGCCGTTAGTGGTTCACCCCTCCACTTT. Amino acids: CAWSAVSGSPLHF. The chain couples TRBV30 to TRBJ1-6; no firm D call. This CDR3 comprises 13 residues. Between the trimmed V and J ends, which lost 1 base and 9 bases, there was a span of 10 bases. In germline, CDR1 is GTSNPN, CDR2 SVGIG (reference sequence).

The chain links TRBV7-9 to TRBJ2-7; 8 bases are shared with TRBD1. V lost 3 bases to trimming and J lost 0 bases; unmatched junction nucleotides: 4. CDR3 size: 15 residues. The V gene's germline CDR1 is SEHNR and CDR2 FQNEAQ (reference sequence). The DNA of the CDR3 is TGTGCCAGCAGCTTGACCGGGACAGGCTCCTACGAGCAGTACTTC. Translation: CASSLTGTGSYEQYF.

The rearrangement uses TRBV19 and TRBJ1-1; D unresolved. The V end lost 2 bases, the J end lost 1 base, and 8 bases lay between the germline ends. CDR1 and CDR2 from the germline V gene are LNHDA and SQIVND (reference sequence). This CDR3 contains 14 residues. In nucleotides, the CDR3 is TGTGCCAGTAGTATACCGGCAGGGAACACTGAAGCTTTCTTT. As protein: CASSIPAGNTEAFF.

The rearrangement uses TRBV6-5 and TRBJ1-5; no clear D gene. The CDR3 contains 14 residues. Germline lookup yields CDR1 MNHEY and CDR2 SVGAGI. V was shortened by 9 bases and J by 1 base, with 13 bases between the two germline ends. This chain's CDR3 is CASLRELSNQPQHF. CDR3 sequence (DNA): TGTGCCAGTCTGAGGGAGTTGAGCAATCAGCCCCAGCATTTT.

The chain couples TRBV7-9 to TRBJ2-2; no reliable D call. CDR3 length: 14 residues. V lost 6 bases, J lost 1 base, and 9 bases lay in between. Germline V CDR1 and CDR2: SEHNR, FQNEAQ (reference sequence). As DNA, the CDR3 is TGTGCCAGCAGTACGACGGTGAACACCGGGGAGCTGTTTTTT. Its translation: CASSTTVNTGELFF.